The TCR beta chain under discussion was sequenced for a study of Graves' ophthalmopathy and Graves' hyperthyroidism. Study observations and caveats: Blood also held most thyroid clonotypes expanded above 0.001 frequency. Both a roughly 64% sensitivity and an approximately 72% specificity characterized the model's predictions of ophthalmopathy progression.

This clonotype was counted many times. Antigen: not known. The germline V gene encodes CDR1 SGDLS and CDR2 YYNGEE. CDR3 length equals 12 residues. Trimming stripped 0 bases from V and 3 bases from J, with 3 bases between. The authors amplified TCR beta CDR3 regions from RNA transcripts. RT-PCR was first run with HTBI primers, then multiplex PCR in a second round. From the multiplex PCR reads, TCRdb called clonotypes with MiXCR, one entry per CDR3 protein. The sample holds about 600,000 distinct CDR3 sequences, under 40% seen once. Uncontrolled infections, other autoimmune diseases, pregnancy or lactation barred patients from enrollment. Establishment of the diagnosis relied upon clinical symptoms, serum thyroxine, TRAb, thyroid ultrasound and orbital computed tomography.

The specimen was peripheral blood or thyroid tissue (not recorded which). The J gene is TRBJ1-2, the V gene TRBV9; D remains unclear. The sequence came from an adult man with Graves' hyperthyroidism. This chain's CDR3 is CASSVADYGYTF. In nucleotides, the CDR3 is TGTGCCAGCAGCGTAGCGGACTATGGCTACACCTTC.